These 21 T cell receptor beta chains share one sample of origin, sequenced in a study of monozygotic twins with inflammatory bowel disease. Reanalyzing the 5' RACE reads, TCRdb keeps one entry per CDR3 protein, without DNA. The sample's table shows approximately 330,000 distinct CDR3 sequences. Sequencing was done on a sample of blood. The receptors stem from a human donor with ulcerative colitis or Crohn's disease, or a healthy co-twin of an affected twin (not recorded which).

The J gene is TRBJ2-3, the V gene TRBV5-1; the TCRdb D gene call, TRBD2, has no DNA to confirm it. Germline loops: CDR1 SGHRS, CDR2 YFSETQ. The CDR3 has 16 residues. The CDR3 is CASSESSGRVADTQYF. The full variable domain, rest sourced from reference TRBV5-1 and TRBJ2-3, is KAGVTQTPRYLIKTRGQQVTLSCSPISGHRSVSWYQQTPGQGLQFLFEYFSETQRNKGNFPGRFSGRQFSNSRSEMNVSTLELGDSALYLCASSESSGRVADTQYFGPGTRLTVL.

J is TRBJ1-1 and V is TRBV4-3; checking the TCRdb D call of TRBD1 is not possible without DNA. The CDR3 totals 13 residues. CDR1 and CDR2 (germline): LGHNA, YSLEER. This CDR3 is CASSLTGGAGAFF.

CDR3: CASRDSFPGELFF. This chain uses TRBV6-2 or TRBV6-3 with TRBJ2-2; absent DNA, TCRdb's TRBD1 call cannot be checked. This CDR3 comprises 13 residues. The V gene's germline CDR1 is MNHEY and CDR2 SVGEGT.

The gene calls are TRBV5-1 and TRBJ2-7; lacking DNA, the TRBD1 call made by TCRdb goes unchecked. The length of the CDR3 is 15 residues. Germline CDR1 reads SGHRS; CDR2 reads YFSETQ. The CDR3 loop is CASSLVSGAGHEQYF.

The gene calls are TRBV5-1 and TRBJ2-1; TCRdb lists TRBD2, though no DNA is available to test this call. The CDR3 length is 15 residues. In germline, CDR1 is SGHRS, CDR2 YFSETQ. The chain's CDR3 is CASSSGTSQDNEQFF.

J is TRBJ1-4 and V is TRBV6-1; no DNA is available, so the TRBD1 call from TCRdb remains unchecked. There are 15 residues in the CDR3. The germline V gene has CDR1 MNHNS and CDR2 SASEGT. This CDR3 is CASSLEDSINEKLFF.

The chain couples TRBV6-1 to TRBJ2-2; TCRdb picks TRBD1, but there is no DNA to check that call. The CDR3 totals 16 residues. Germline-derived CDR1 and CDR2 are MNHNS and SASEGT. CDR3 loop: CASRGTVKTNTGELFF.

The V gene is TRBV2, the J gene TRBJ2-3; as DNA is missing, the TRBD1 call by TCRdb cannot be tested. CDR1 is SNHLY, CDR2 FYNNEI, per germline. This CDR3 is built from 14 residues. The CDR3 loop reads CASSEYRSTDTQYF.

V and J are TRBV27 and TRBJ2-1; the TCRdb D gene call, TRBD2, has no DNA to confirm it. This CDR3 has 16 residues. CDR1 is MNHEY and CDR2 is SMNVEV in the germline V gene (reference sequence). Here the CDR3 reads CASSLGGGFSYNEQFF.

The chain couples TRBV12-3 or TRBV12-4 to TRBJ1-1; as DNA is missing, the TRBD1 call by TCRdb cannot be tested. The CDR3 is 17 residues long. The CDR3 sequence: CASSTRRDGGVYTEAFF.

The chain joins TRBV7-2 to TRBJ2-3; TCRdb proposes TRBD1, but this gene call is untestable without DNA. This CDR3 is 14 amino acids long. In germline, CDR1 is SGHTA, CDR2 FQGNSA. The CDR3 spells CASSPLGGRSAQYF.

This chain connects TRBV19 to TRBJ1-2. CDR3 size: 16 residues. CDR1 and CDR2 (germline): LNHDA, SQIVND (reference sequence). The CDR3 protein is CASSIGPGGISYGYTF.

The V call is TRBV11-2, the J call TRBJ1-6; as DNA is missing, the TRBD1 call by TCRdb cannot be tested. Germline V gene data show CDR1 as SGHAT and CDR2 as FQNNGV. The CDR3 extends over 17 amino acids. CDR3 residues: CASSLRTGGESPSPLHF.

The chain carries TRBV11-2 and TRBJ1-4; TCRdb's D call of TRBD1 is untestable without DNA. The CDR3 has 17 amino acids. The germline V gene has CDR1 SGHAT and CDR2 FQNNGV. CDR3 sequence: CASSLPGGHDDNEKLFF.

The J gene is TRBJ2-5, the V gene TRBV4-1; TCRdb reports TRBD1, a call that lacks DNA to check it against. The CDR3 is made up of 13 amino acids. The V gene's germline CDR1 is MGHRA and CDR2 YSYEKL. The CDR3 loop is CASMGEYQETQYF.

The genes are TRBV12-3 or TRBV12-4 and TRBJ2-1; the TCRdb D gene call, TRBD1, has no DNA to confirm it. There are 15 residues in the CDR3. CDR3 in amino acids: CASSGGWAAEVEQFF.

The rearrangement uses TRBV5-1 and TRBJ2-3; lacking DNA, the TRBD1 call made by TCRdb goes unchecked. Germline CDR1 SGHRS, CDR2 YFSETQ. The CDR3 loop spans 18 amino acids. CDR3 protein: CASSSDSHRGSGTDTQYF.

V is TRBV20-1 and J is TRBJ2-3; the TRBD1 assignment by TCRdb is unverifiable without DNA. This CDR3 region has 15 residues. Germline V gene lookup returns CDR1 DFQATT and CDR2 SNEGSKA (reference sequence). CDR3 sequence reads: CSAPSRDKSTDTQYF.

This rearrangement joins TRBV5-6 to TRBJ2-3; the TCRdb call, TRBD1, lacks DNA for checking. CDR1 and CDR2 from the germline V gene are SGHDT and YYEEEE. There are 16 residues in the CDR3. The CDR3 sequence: CASSLAPGVNTDTQYF.

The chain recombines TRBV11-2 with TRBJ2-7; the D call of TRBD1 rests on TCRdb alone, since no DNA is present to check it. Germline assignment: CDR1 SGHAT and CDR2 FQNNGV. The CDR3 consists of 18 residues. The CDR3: CASSLGDRALEDFYEQYF.

CDR3 loop: CASAEQGFYEQYF. V usage is TRBV25-1 and J usage is TRBJ2-7; the D call from TCRdb, TRBD1, cannot be confirmed without DNA. The CDR3 is 13 amino acids. CDR1 MGHDK and CDR2 SYGVNS come from the germline V gene.